One T cell receptor (beta chain) is described in this entry. The PCR ran on 60 Vbeta and 13 Jbeta primers. Source study methods: Unique TCR beta chains numbered approximately 76 million in a later analysis, with roughly 11 million shared. The table came from immunoSEQ multiplex PCR; TCRdb's copy has only in-frame clones and leaves some out. Clone size and V and J calls were adopted from that table, with D and trimming inferred from the DNA. The table includes under 200,000 clones, 80% to 85% detected once. There are 16 residues in the CDR3. Germline CDR1 is LGHNA and CDR2 is YNFKEQ. With 3 bases clipped from V and 3 bases from J, the junction kept 3 bases outside the gene matches. This specimen belongs to a study of cytomegalovirus exposure and HLA in healthy donors. Donors sampled were nominally healthy, though unrecorded immune exposures were likely.

The source is a man between 18 and 29 years old in good health and CMV-seronegative. The V gene is TRBV4-2, the J gene TRBJ2-2, with 11 bases matching TRBD2. Sequencing was carried out using PBMCs. The DNA for the CDR3 is TGTGCCAGCAGCCAGATGGGACTAGCGGACACCGGGGAGCTGTTTTTT. Its protein is CASSQMGLADTGELFF.